This entry is about one T cell receptor beta chain. Its antigen is unidentified. Germline V lookup: CDR1 SGHKS, CDR2 YYEKEE (reference sequence). CDR3 length equals 15 residues. Unmatched junction bases numbered 9, after V lost 4 bases and J lost 6 bases. Generated by immunoSEQ multiplex PCR, the TCRdb table keeps only in-frame clones and is missing some. The sample has around 35,000 clones, approximately 81% seen once. This sample was included in a study of OX40 agonist ivuxolimab in advanced cancers. Study-wide findings and caveats: Both blood CD4+ and CD8+ T cells showed clonal growth by week 6 at 0.1 to 3.0 mg/kg. The authors did not determine the antigen specificity of the expanded peripheral T cells. Expanded clones were, on average, more numerous in CD8+ T cells than in CD4+.

The gene calls are TRBV5-5 and TRBJ1-1; 10 bases map to TRBD1. Sequencing used CD4+ or CD8+ T cells sorted from blood, obtained in a trial of the OX40 agonist ivuxolimab. The clonotype comes from an adult with an advanced solid tumor such as melanoma, head and neck, liver or kidney cancer. The CDR3: CASSPGQGGGSEAFF. CDR3 DNA: TGTGCCAGCAGCCCAGGACAGGGGGGAGGTTCTGAAGCTTTCTTT.